This TCR beta chain was found in a study of beta chain features in type 1 diabetes. Germline trimming cut 4 bases from V and 0 bases from J; bases unmatched to any gene: 4. The CDR3 consists of 17 residues. Germline CDR1 SGDLS, CDR2 YYNGEE. Sorted cells reached over 95% purity in every population. The whole isolated RNA underwent reverse transcription, so sequencing captured expressed TCRB transcripts. Only in-frame clones appear in the TCRdb table, and some are missing; sequencing was by immunoSEQ multiplex PCR. This table has around 500,000 clones, approximately 30% appearing once. This TCR came from a man aged 18 to 29 in good health. Input material: naive CD4+ T cells from blood. The rearrangement joins TRBV9 to TRBJ2-2; 12 nucleotides match TRBD2. The CDR3 bases are TGTGCCAGCAGCTCGACTAGCGGGGGTTCGAACACCGGGGAGCTGTTTTTT. Translated, it gives CASSSTSGGSNTGELFF.